This TCR beta chain derives from a study of vaccination effects on CD4 cells after COVID-19. Study-wide points: Small numbers of convalescent patients limited the study. It also lacked early post-infection timepoints. There was marked clonal contraction among infection- and vaccine-induced clones late after vaccination.

Antigen-specific CD4+ T cells were expanded with viral peptide pools in the ViraFEST assay before sequencing. Subsequent to a culture period of under 11 days, CD4+ T cells were isolated. Half of the medium was exchanged for IL-2 medium on both days 3 and 7. Profiled with immunoSEQ multiplex PCR; TCRdb holds only in-frame clones, not every one. The sample records around 79,000 clones, about 70% being singletons. A word on this clone: Its specificity is unknown.

Sequenced here: CD4+ T cells from PBMCs cultured with HCoV-229E spike peptides, sampled before COVID-19 vaccination. The TCR comes from a human donor who received a COVID-19 vaccine.

The CDR3, as DNA: TGTGCCAGCAGTCCAGCCAGGGGGTTTGGCACTGAAGCTTTCTTT. This sequence encodes CASSPARGFGTEAFF. This chain links TRBV6-2 or TRBV6-3 with TRBJ1-1; TRBD1 agrees at 7 bases. V was pared by 5 bases and J by 4 bases, with 10 bases of the junction left unmatched. CDR1 is MNHEY, CDR2 SVGEGT, per germline. CDR3 length equals 15 residues.